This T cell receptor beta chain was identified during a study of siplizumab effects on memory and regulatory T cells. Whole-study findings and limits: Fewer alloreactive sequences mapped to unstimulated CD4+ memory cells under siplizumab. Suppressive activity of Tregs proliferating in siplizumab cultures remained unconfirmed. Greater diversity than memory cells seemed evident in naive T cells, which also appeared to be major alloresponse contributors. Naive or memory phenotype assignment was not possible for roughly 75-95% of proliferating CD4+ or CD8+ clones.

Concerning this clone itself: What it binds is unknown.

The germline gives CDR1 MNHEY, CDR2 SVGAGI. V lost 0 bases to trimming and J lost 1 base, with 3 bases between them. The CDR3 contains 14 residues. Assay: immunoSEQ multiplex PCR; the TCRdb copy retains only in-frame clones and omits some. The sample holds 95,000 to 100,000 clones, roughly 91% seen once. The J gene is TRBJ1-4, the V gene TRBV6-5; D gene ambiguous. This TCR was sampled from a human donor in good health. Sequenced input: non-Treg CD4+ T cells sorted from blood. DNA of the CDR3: TGTGCCAGCAGTTACTCAAGAACTAATGAAAAACTGTTTTTT. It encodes CASSYSRTNEKLFF.